The 5 T cell receptor beta chains reported below all come from one sample, sequenced in a study of tumor-infiltrating lymphocytes in primary liver carcinoma. The template, 500 ng total RNA, yielded TCR beta cDNA made with a constant-region primer. A slightly modified ARM-PCR protocol with three nested multiplex PCR rounds produced these TCR beta libraries. PCR rounds one and two used TRBV1-TRBV30 forward primers with a C-beta reverse primer for around 11 cycles each. MiXCR, run by TCRdb on the multiplex PCR reads, gives a single entry per CDR3 protein. The sample yields approximately 100,000 distinct CDR3 sequences, more than 65% seen once. Starting material for RNA and DNA co-extraction consisted of roughly 19-34 mg of unsorted bulk tissue. What was sequenced was liver tumor tissue from sampling region 2. Subset here: tumor region T2, inferior pole. The receptors here all came from a woman aged 55-69 years with primary liver carcinoma and hepatitis B virus infection.

There are a few counts of this clonotype. This chain connects TRBV5-6 to TRBJ1-2, with D possibly being TRBD1 (6 bases). Between the trimmed V and J ends, which lost 2 bases and 1 base, there was a span of 12 bases. Per germline, CDR1 SGHDT and CDR2 YYEEEE. The CDR3 loop spans 15 amino acids. CDR3 coding DNA: TGTGCCAGCAGCTTCAGACAGGCAGGTAACTATGGCTACACCTTC. Its protein product is CASSFRQAGNYGYTF.

In the case of this clonotype: One junction end disagrees with the germline gene, perhaps due to a read error. J is TRBJ2-1 and V is TRBV11-2; D is possibly TRBD2 (5 bases). This CDR3 has 19 amino acids. Per the germline V gene, CDR1 is SGHAT and CDR2 is FQNNGV. The CDR3 region is CASRLAGAVGRRWSVGQFF. Written as DNA, the CDR3 is TGTGCCAGCAGATTAGCCGGAGCGGTAGGCCGGCGGTGGTCGGTCGGGCAGTTCTTC.

On this clonotype itself: This is likely a read error, given that the CDR3 carries no conserved phenylalanine or tryptophan at its end. The chain combines TRBV11-2 with TRBJ2-3, with D maybe TRBD2 (5 bases). The CDR3 has 14 amino acids. CDR1 and CDR2 from the germline V gene are SGHAT and FQNNGV. For the CDR3, the DNA is TGTGCAAGCAGCTTAGTTGGGAGCGCAGATACGCAGTATTCT. Encoded protein: CASSLVGSADTQYS.

In its sample, this clonotype is medium-sized. This sequence may be a read error, since a much larger clone differs from it by one base. This chain uses TRBV11-2 with TRBJ2-3; D possibly corresponds to TRBD2 (6 bases). Germline V gene lookup returns CDR1 SGHAT and CDR2 FQNNGV. The CDR3 is 13 amino acids. With 7 bases removed from V and 7 bases from J, the gap between germline ends came to 15 bases. The CDR3 region has the DNA TGTGCCAGCAACCTGCGACGGGGGAATACGCAGTATTTT. Translation: CASNLRRGNTQYF.

There are many counts of this clonotype. This chain links TRBV29-1 with TRBJ2-1; tentatively, D is TRBD1 (5 bases). V was cut by 1 base and J by 0 bases, with 7 bases left in between. Germline CDR1 is SQVTM and CDR2 is ANQGSEA. The CDR3 sequence is 14 residues long. The CDR3 sequence is CSVEGGVSYNEQFF. CDR3 DNA: TGCAGCGTTGAAGGGGGCGTCTCCTACAATGAGCAGTTCTTC.